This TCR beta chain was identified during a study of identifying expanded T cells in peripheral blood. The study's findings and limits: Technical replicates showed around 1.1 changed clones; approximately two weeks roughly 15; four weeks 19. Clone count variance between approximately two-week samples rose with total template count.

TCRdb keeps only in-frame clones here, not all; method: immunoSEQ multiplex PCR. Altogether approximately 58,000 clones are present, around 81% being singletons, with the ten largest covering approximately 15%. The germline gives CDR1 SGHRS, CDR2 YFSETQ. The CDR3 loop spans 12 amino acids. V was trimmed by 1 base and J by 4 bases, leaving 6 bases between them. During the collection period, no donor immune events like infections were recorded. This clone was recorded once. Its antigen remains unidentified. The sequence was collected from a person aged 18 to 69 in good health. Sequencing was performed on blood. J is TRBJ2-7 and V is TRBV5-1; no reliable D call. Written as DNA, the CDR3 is TGCGCCAGCAGCTTGACTGGTTACGAGCAGTACTTC. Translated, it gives CASSLTGYEQYF.